This TCR beta chain appears in the sequencing data of a study of vaccination and CD4 T cells after COVID-19. Study details: Timing of post-vaccine sample collection was a median 72 days after dose two, with a range of 14 to 241.

Of note for this clonotype: What it binds is unknown.

Regarding treatment: approximately 9-day PBMC culture with coronavirus spike peptide pools or control peptides (ViraFEST assay). Cultured CD4+ T cell DNA underwent sequencing with the Oncomine TCR Beta short-read assay. TCRdb analysed the PCR reads with MiXCR anew, one entry per CDR3 protein. The data show 11,000 or so distinct CDR3 sequences, with roughly 34% seen just once and almost 35% held by the top ten. Sample: CD4+ T cells from blood, cultured in vitro, taken before SARS-CoV-2 vaccination. The sequence derives from a human donor who received a COVID-19 vaccine.

Here the CDR3 DNA reads TGTGCCAGCAGCTTTGGGACAGGGGCACATGAAAAACTGTTTTTT. Protein: CASSFGTGAHEKLFF. This chain connects TRBV11-3 to TRBJ1-4, with 10 bases fitting TRBD1. Germline-derived CDR1 and CDR2 are SGHNT and YENEEA. The CDR3 length is 15 residues. The junction had 4 bases not matched to a gene; V was cut back by 3 bases and J by 6 bases.